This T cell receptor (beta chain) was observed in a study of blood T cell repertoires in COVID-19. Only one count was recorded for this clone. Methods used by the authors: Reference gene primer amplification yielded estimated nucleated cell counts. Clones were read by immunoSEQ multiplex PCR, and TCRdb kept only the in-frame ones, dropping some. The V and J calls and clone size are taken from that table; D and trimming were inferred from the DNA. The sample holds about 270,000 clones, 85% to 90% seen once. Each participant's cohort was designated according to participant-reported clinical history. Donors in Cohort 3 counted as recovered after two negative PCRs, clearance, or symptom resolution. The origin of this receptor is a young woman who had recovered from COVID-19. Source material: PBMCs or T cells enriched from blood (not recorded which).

The CDR3 loop reads CASSSMTIAGSYNEQFF. DNA of the CDR3: TGTGCCAGCAGTTCTATGACGATAGCGGGGTCCTACAATGAGCAGTTCTTC. This chain uses TRBV27 with TRBJ2-1; 8 bases match TRBD2. Germline values: CDR1 MNHEY, CDR2 SMNVEV (reference sequence). The CDR3 runs 17 residues. The V gene end was trimmed by 4 bases and the J gene end by 1 base; junction bases not matched to a gene: 9.